These T cell receptor beta chains were read from a single sample in a study of PD-L1 blockade in urothelial cancer. Here immunoSEQ multiplex PCR was the method, and the copy in TCRdb shows in-frame clones only, minus some. The data show 25,000 to 35,000 clones, approximately 80% seen once. The specimen was PBMCs, collected around atezolizumab (anti-PD-L1) treatment. Source of these receptors: a man aged 65-85 years with urothelial cancer. Both conserved end residues are part of each CDR3. The D gene is left open where the match is weak. Clone sizes are given selectively: once, few, many, or a class where the clone is expanded.

v_call: TRBV7-2; j_call: TRBJ2-1; d_call: TRBD2; clone_size: once; cdr3_aa: CASSPSGGMDNEQFF; cdr3_nt: TGTGCCAGCAGCCCTAGCGGGGGTATGGACAATGAGCAGTTCTTC
v_call: TRBV9; j_call: TRBJ2-1; d_call: -; clone_size: -; cdr3_aa: CASSVARDNEQFF; cdr3_nt: TGTGCCAGCAGCGTAGCCAGGGACAATGAGCAGTTCTTC
v_call: TRBV7-9; j_call: TRBJ2-1; d_call: TRBD2; clone_size: -; cdr3_aa: CASSPPAAGVYNEQFF; cdr3_nt: TGTGCCAGCAGCCCGCCGGCTGCGGGAGTCTACAATGAGCAGTTCTTC
v_call: TRBV11-2; j_call: TRBJ1-2; d_call: TRBD1; clone_size: once; cdr3_aa: CASSQGVLRGYTF; cdr3_nt: TGTGCCAGCAGCCAGGGGGTTCTTCGTGGCTACACCTTC
v_call: TRBV4-3; j_call: TRBJ2-2; d_call: TRBD1; clone_size: -; cdr3_aa: CASSPRGQGNTGELFF; cdr3_nt: TGCGCCAGCAGCCCCAGGGGACAGGGGAACACCGGGGAGCTGTTTTTT
v_call: TRBV7-6; j_call: TRBJ2-2; d_call: -; clone_size: -; cdr3_aa: CASSEQGRFAGELFF; cdr3_nt: TGTGCCAGCAGTGAACAGGGACGGTTCGCCGGGGAGCTGTTTTTT
v_call: TRBV29-1; j_call: TRBJ2-4; d_call: -; clone_size: -; cdr3_aa: CSGPGELAKNIQYF; cdr3_nt: TGCAGCGGTCCAGGGGAGCTAGCCAAAAACATTCAGTACTTC
v_call: TRBV7-2; j_call: TRBJ2-6; d_call: -; clone_size: few; cdr3_aa: CASSLGHSSGANVLTF; cdr3_nt: TGTGCCAGCAGCTTAGGCCACAGCTCTGGGGCCAACGTCCTGACTTTC
v_call: TRBV4-1; j_call: TRBJ1-1; d_call: TRBD1; clone_size: -; cdr3_aa: CASSQSVPRGHGTEAFF; cdr3_nt: TGCGCCAGCAGCCAATCGGTCCCAAGGGGGCACGGCACTGAAGCTTTCTTT
v_call: TRBV4-3; j_call: TRBJ2-6; d_call: TRBD2; clone_size: -; cdr3_aa: CASSQDRSAGGPGANVLTF; cdr3_nt: TGCGCCAGCAGCCAAGATCGTTCAGCGGGGGGGCCTGGGGCCAACGTCCTGACTTTC
v_call: TRBV18; j_call: TRBJ2-3; d_call: -; clone_size: few; cdr3_aa: CASSWTVSTDTQYF; cdr3_nt: TGTGCCAGCTCATGGACAGTTAGCACAGATACGCAGTATTTT
v_call: TRBV5-1; j_call: TRBJ1-6; d_call: -; clone_size: medium-sized; cdr3_aa: CASSPLVDSPLHF; cdr3_nt: TGCGCCAGCAGCCCCTTAGTTGATTCACCCCTCCACTTT
v_call: TRBV25-1; j_call: TRBJ1-4; d_call: TRBD1; clone_size: -; cdr3_aa: CASSEQGGANEKLFF; cdr3_nt: TGTGCCAGCAGTGAGCAGGGGGGTGCTAATGAAAAACTGTTTTTT
v_call: TRBV15; j_call: TRBJ1-6; d_call: TRBD1; clone_size: -; cdr3_aa: CATSRGRSGGNSPLHF; cdr3_nt: TGTGCCACCAGCAGAGGTCGTTCAGGGGGGAATTCACCCCTCCACTTT
v_call: TRBV7-2; j_call: TRBJ2-2; d_call: TRBD1; clone_size: -; cdr3_aa: CASSFIQGEGGTGELFF; cdr3_nt: TGTGCCAGCAGCTTTATACAGGGGGAAGGCGGCACCGGGGAGCTGTTTTTT
v_call: TRBV11-3; j_call: TRBJ2-2; d_call: -; clone_size: -; cdr3_aa: CASSFRGQGYGELFF; cdr3_nt: TGTGCCAGCAGCTTTCGGGGACAAGGCTACGGGGAGCTGTTTTTT
v_call: TRBV4-1; j_call: TRBJ1-1; d_call: -; clone_size: few; cdr3_aa: CASKQRETNTEAFF; cdr3_nt: TGCGCCAGCAAGCAGCGGGAGACGAACACTGAAGCTTTCTTT